This is a list of T cell receptor beta chains from one sample in a study of blood T cell repertoires in COVID-19. Sequencing was performed with immunoSEQ multiplex PCR; in TCRdb, only in-frame clones are kept and a portion is missing. Here the sample spans 200,000 to 250,000 clones, around 84% being singletons. Input material: PBMCs or T cells enriched from blood (not recorded which). Source of these receptors: a man in his thirties or forties with acute COVID-19. CDR3s include the opening cysteine and the closing phenylalanine or tryptophan. Fields, in order: V gene, D gene, clone size, J gene, CDR3 DNA, CDR3 protein. A D gene is named only where the DNA matches it firmly. Expanded clones get a size class; other rows say once, few or many, or leave the size out.

V gene: TRBV10-3; D gene: .; clone size: .; J gene: TRBJ2-3; CDR3 DNA: TGTGCCATCATTCGGGGTCCAGATACGCAGTATTTT; CDR3 protein: CAIIRGPDTQYF
V gene: TRBV9; D gene: .; clone size: .; J gene: TRBJ2-7; CDR3 DNA: TGTGCCAGCAGCCCCCCGGGGTCTGGGGAGCAGTACTTC; CDR3 protein: CASSPPGSGEQYF
V gene: TRBV18; D gene: TRBD1; clone size: .; J gene: TRBJ2-4; CDR3 DNA: TGTGCCAGCTCGTCGGGACAGGGCAAGTACTTC; CDR3 protein: CASSSGQGKYF
V gene: TRBV6-5; D gene: .; clone size: .; J gene: TRBJ1-2; CDR3 DNA: TGTGCCAGCTCTCCCTTCGAGGGTATCACTGGCTACACCTTC; CDR3 protein: CASSPFEGITGYTF
V gene: TRBV9; D gene: .; clone size: .; J gene: TRBJ1-6; CDR3 DNA: TGTGCCAGCAGCGTAGGGAAAGCGAATTCACCCCTCCACTTT; CDR3 protein: CASSVGKANSPLHF
V gene: TRBV30; D gene: .; clone size: .; J gene: TRBJ1-2; CDR3 DNA: TGTGCCTGGAGTTGGAGGGAGGGTGAAGGCTACACCTTC; CDR3 protein: CAWSWREGEGYTF
V gene: TRBV29-1; D gene: TRBD2; clone size: few; J gene: TRBJ2-1; CDR3 DNA: TGCAGCGTTCGTCCGACTAGCATCTCCTACAATGAGCAGTTCTTC; CDR3 protein: CSVRPTSISYNEQFF
V gene: TRBV7-3; D gene: TRBD2; clone size: .; J gene: TRBJ2-3; CDR3 DNA: TGTGCCAGCAGCTTAATGGGACTAGCGGCCGGAGATACGCAGTATTTT; CDR3 protein: CASSLMGLAAGDTQYF
V gene: TRBV7-6; D gene: .; clone size: .; J gene: TRBJ1-2; CDR3 DNA: TGTGCCAGCAGCTTAGGAGGAGGGGACTATGGCTACACCTTC; CDR3 protein: CASSLGGGDYGYTF
V gene: TRBV6-4; D gene: TRBD1; clone size: once; J gene: TRBJ2-1; CDR3 DNA: TGTGCCAGCAGTGACGCGCGGACAGGTTCCTACAATGAGCAGTTCTTC; CDR3 protein: CASSDARTGSYNEQFF
V gene: TRBV5-1; D gene: .; clone size: .; J gene: TRBJ2-3; CDR3 DNA: TGCGCCAGCAGCCCAGGACGGGAGACAGATACGCAGTATTTT; CDR3 protein: CASSPGRETDTQYF
V gene: TRBV6-5; D gene: .; clone size: .; J gene: TRBJ1-2; CDR3 DNA: TGTGCCAGCAGTTACTCAGGGGGTGGCTACACCTTC; CDR3 protein: CASSYSGGGYTF
V gene: TRBV7-9; D gene: TRBD1; clone size: .; J gene: TRBJ1-2; CDR3 DNA: TGTGCCAGCAGCTTATCGGGACAGGGGGGCTATGGCTACACCTTC; CDR3 protein: CASSLSGQGGYGYTF
V gene: TRBV25-1; D gene: .; clone size: once; J gene: TRBJ1-2; CDR3 DNA: TGTGCCAGCAGTGAGAGGAGACGATATGGCTACACCTTC; CDR3 protein: CASSERRRYGYTF
V gene: TRBV7-2; D gene: .; clone size: few; J gene: TRBJ1-2; CDR3 DNA: TGTGCCAGCAGCTCTAGACAGCCATCGTACTATGGCTACACCTTC; CDR3 protein: CASSSRQPSYYGYTF
V gene: TRBV14; D gene: .; clone size: .; J gene: TRBJ1-2; CDR3 DNA: TGTGCCAGCAGCCAAGCCGGTTTCTATGGCTACACCTTC; CDR3 protein: CASSQAGFYGYTF
V gene: TRBV4-2; D gene: TRBD2; clone size: .; J gene: TRBJ2-7; CDR3 DNA: TGTGCCAGCAGCCGGACTAGCGGGGGGACCTACGAGCAGTACTTC; CDR3 protein: CASSRTSGGTYEQYF
V gene: TRBV19; D gene: TRBD1; clone size: .; J gene: TRBJ1-1; CDR3 DNA: TGTGCCAGTAGTGCTAGGACAGGGAGGCCTGAAGCTTTCTTT; CDR3 protein: CASSARTGRPEAFF
V gene: TRBV9; D gene: .; clone size: few; J gene: TRBJ2-6; CDR3 DNA: TGTGCCAGCAGCGAGGCGAGGGGTGGCGGGGCTGGGGCCAACGTCCTGACTTTC; CDR3 protein: CASSEARGGGAGANVLTF
V gene: TRBV5-4; D gene: TRBD1; clone size: .; J gene: TRBJ1-4; CDR3 DNA: TGTGCCAGCAGCTCCAAGGGGGCAAGTAATGAAAAACTGTTTTTT; CDR3 protein: CASSSKGASNEKLFF
V gene: TRBV9; D gene: TRBD2; clone size: .; J gene: TRBJ2-1; CDR3 DNA: TGTGCCAGCAGCGTAGAAAGACTAGCGGGGGGGCATCATGAGCAGTTCTTC; CDR3 protein: CASSVERLAGGHHEQFF
V gene: TRBV13; D gene: .; clone size: .; J gene: TRBJ1-2; CDR3 DNA: TGTGCCAGCAGCTTCATAGGGGGTGGCTACACCTTC; CDR3 protein: CASSFIGGGYTF
V gene: TRBV6-5; D gene: TRBD1; clone size: .; J gene: TRBJ2-7; CDR3 DNA: TGTGCCAGCAGACACCGGGACAGGCCCTACGAGCAGTACTTC; CDR3 protein: CASRHRDRPYEQYF
V gene: TRBV6-4; D gene: TRBD2; clone size: .; J gene: TRBJ2-3; CDR3 DNA: TGTGCCAGCAGTGAAAGCACTAGCGACACAGATACGCAGTATTTT; CDR3 protein: CASSESTSDTDTQYF
V gene: TRBV19; D gene: .; clone size: .; J gene: TRBJ2-1; CDR3 DNA: TGTGCCAGTAGTATCTGGGCAGGGTTTCATGAGCAGTTCTTC; CDR3 protein: CASSIWAGFHEQFF
V gene: TRBV3-1/TRBV3-2; D gene: .; clone size: .; J gene: TRBJ2-7; CDR3 DNA: TGTGCCAGCAGCCAACAGCGGCTTAGGCAGTACTTC; CDR3 protein: CASSQQRLRQYF
V gene: TRBV10-3; D gene: TRBD1; clone size: .; J gene: TRBJ2-2; CDR3 DNA: TGTGCCATCAGTGAATTTACAGGGGGCACCGGGGAGCTGTTTTTT; CDR3 protein: CAISEFTGGTGELFF
V gene: TRBV7-2; D gene: .; clone size: .; J gene: TRBJ2-2; CDR3 DNA: TGTGCCAGCAGCTTAGCGGGGGGGCCTACCGGGGAGCTGTTTTTT; CDR3 protein: CASSLAGGPTGELFF
V gene: TRBV7-2; D gene: TRBD2; clone size: .; J gene: TRBJ2-3; CDR3 DNA: TGTGCCAGCAGTGGGACCGGGACTAGCGGGGGACGCACAGATACGCAGTATTTT; CDR3 protein: CASSGTGTSGGRTDTQYF
V gene: TRBV6-6; D gene: TRBD2; clone size: .; J gene: TRBJ2-1; CDR3 DNA: TGTGCCAGCAGTTTACTCCTCGGGAGGAATGAGCAGTTCTTC; CDR3 protein: CASSLLLGRNEQFF
V gene: TRBV6-5; D gene: .; clone size: .; J gene: TRBJ1-2; CDR3 DNA: TGTGCCAGCAAGGGGATGGCAGTGAGCTATGGCTACACCTTC; CDR3 protein: CASKGMAVSYGYTF
V gene: TRBV18; D gene: .; clone size: few; J gene: TRBJ1-2; CDR3 DNA: TGTGCCAGCTCACCACTTAGCCGGGGAGAAGCTAACTATGGCTACACCTTC; CDR3 protein: CASSPLSRGEANYGYTF
V gene: TRBV12-3/TRBV12-4; D gene: .; clone size: .; J gene: TRBJ2-7; CDR3 DNA: TGTGCCAGCAGTGCCGGCGGGTCCTACGAGCAGTACTTC; CDR3 protein: CASSAGGSYEQYF
V gene: TRBV6-5; D gene: .; clone size: .; J gene: TRBJ1-1; CDR3 DNA: TGTGCCAGCCAAGGGACACAAAACACTGAAGCTTTCTTT; CDR3 protein: CASQGTQNTEAFF
V gene: TRBV7-6; D gene: TRBD2; clone size: .; J gene: TRBJ2-4; CDR3 DNA: TGTGCCAGCAGCTTATCCCCGGCTAGCGGCGGCAACATTCAGTACTTC; CDR3 protein: CASSLSPASGGNIQYF
V gene: TRBV20-1; D gene: TRBD1; clone size: .; J gene: TRBJ2-7; CDR3 DNA: TGCAGTGCTAGTAGACAGGGAAGCTCCTACGAGCAGTACTTC; CDR3 protein: CSASRQGSSYEQYF
V gene: TRBV5-1; D gene: TRBD1; clone size: .; J gene: TRBJ1-1; CDR3 DNA: TGCGCCAGCAGCGGGACAGGGCTGAACACTGAAGCTTTCTTT; CDR3 protein: CASSGTGLNTEAFF
V gene: TRBV4-1; D gene: .; clone size: .; J gene: TRBJ1-6; CDR3 DNA: TGCGCCAGCAGCCTCAGCAGCCAGGGTATATGGTCACCCCTCCACTTT; CDR3 protein: CASSLSSQGIWSPLHF
V gene: TRBV4-1; D gene: TRBD2; clone size: .; J gene: TRBJ2-1; CDR3 DNA: TGCGCCAGCAGTCGGACTAGCGGGCTGTTCTTC; CDR3 protein: CASSRTSGLFF
V gene: TRBV7-2; D gene: .; clone size: .; J gene: TRBJ2-3; CDR3 DNA: TGTGCCAGCAGCTTAGCTAGCTATACGCAGTATTTT; CDR3 protein: CASSLASYTQYF
V gene: TRBV9; D gene: TRBD2; clone size: .; J gene: TRBJ2-3; CDR3 DNA: TGTGCCAGCAGCGTAACTTGGGGGGGATCGACGCAGTATTTT; CDR3 protein: CASSVTWGGSTQYF
V gene: TRBV4-1; D gene: .; clone size: .; J gene: TRBJ1-5; CDR3 DNA: TGCGCCAGCAGCCAACCAGGGTCTGGACAGCCCCAGCATTTT; CDR3 protein: CASSQPGSGQPQHF
V gene: TRBV10-2; D gene: .; clone size: .; J gene: TRBJ2-2; CDR3 DNA: TGCGCCAGCAGTGGGGGAACAGCGGTGTCCAGGGAGCTGTTTTTT; CDR3 protein: CASSGGTAVSRELFF
V gene: TRBV7-3; D gene: TRBD2; clone size: .; J gene: TRBJ2-1; CDR3 DNA: TGTGCCAGCAGCCCTATAGCGGGGGGGCCCGATGAGCAGTTCTTC; CDR3 protein: CASSPIAGGPDEQFF
V gene: TRBV7-3; D gene: .; clone size: .; J gene: TRBJ2-7; CDR3 DNA: TGTGCCAGCAGCCCCGGGCAGGGCGACGAGCAGTACTTC; CDR3 protein: CASSPGQGDEQYF
V gene: TRBV5-4; D gene: .; clone size: .; J gene: TRBJ1-2; CDR3 DNA: TGTGCCAGCAGCAATGGTCAGGGTGCCCATGACTATGGCTACACCTTC; CDR3 protein: CASSNGQGAHDYGYTF
V gene: TRBV20-1; D gene: TRBD1; clone size: .; J gene: TRBJ1-4; CDR3 DNA: TGCAGTGCTAGTCCGGGACAGGGGGGTGAAAAACTGTTTTTT; CDR3 protein: CSASPGQGGEKLFF
V gene: TRBV27; D gene: TRBD1; clone size: .; J gene: TRBJ1-2; CDR3 DNA: TGTGCCAGCAGTTTCACAGGGGGCGACTATGGCTACACCTTC; CDR3 protein: CASSFTGGDYGYTF
V gene: TRBV12-5; D gene: .; clone size: .; J gene: TRBJ1-1; CDR3 DNA: TGTGCTAGTGTCTCCAGGGATATAAACACTGAAGCTTTCTTT; CDR3 protein: CASVSRDINTEAFF
V gene: TRBV19; D gene: .; clone size: .; J gene: TRBJ1-6; CDR3 DNA: TGTGCCAGTAGTATCTCGGGGGGCCTCAATTCACCCCTCCACTTT; CDR3 protein: CASSISGGLNSPLHF
V gene: TRBV4-2; D gene: .; clone size: once; J gene: TRBJ1-2; CDR3 DNA: TGTGCCAGCAGCCAAGAACCAGGCAATGGCTACACCTTC; CDR3 protein: CASSQEPGNGYTF
V gene: TRBV2; D gene: .; clone size: few; J gene: TRBJ1-1; CDR3 DNA: TGTGCCAGCAGTGCGGTGAACACTGAAGCTTTCTTT; CDR3 protein: CASSAVNTEAFF